The rows below give T cell receptor beta chains drawn from one sample of a study of identical twins. TCRdb used MiXCR to reprocess the 5' RACE reads, holding one entry per CDR3 protein. This sample has 500,000 to 600,000 distinct CDR3 sequences, with roughly a fifth found just once. The data were also submitted as part of a second study, on T cells expressing NK-cell markers.

Material for sequencing was CD4+ T cells sorted from blood. Receptors originate from a woman between 18 and 29 years old in good health. Each CDR3 is given with its conserved first and last residue. Each record gives: D gene, J gene, clone size, V gene, CDR3 DNA, CDR3 protein. A D gene is named only where the DNA matches it firmly. Not all rows give a size; the values are once, few, many and, for expanded clones, a class.

d_call: NA
j_call: TRBJ1-2
clone_size: NA
v_call: TRBV11-2
cdr3_nt: TGTGCCAGCAGCCGGGGCGGCCCCTATGGCTACACCTTC
cdr3_aa: CASSRGGPYGYTF

d_call: NA
j_call: TRBJ2-7
clone_size: NA
v_call: TRBV20-1
cdr3_nt: TGCAGTGCCACAAAGTCCTACGAGCAGTACTTC
cdr3_aa: CSATKSYEQYF

d_call: TRBD2
j_call: TRBJ2-7
clone_size: few
v_call: TRBV9
cdr3_nt: TGTGCCAGCAGCCCGGGGGGGAACTACGAGCAGTACTTC
cdr3_aa: CASSPGGNYEQYF

d_call: NA
j_call: TRBJ2-5
clone_size: NA
v_call: TRBV6-2/TRBV6-3
cdr3_nt: TGTGCCAGCAGTCCGCCTAGCGCCCAAGAGACCCAGTACTTC
cdr3_aa: CASSPPSAQETQYF

d_call: NA
j_call: TRBJ2-5
clone_size: NA
v_call: TRBV20-1
cdr3_nt: TGCAGTGCTAGCGGGATTAGGAAGACCCAGTACTTC
cdr3_aa: CSASGIRKTQYF

d_call: TRBD1
j_call: TRBJ2-7
clone_size: NA
v_call: TRBV5-1
cdr3_nt: TGCGCCAGCAGCTTGAGGACAGGGGCGGTTTCCTACGAGCAGTACTTC
cdr3_aa: CASSLRTGAVSYEQYF

d_call: TRBD1
j_call: TRBJ2-3
clone_size: many
v_call: TRBV20-1
cdr3_nt: TGCAGTGCTCCGGGACAGGGAGCAGATACGCAGTATTTT
cdr3_aa: CSAPGQGADTQYF

d_call: NA
j_call: TRBJ2-1
clone_size: few
v_call: TRBV2
cdr3_nt: TGTGCCAGCAGGGGGGACACCCTACTTTACAATGAGCAGTTCTTC
cdr3_aa: CASRGDTLLYNEQFF

d_call: NA
j_call: TRBJ1-1
clone_size: few
v_call: TRBV7-9
cdr3_nt: TGTGCCTCCCTACTTCAGGGGAACACTGAAGCTTTCTTT
cdr3_aa: CASLLQGNTEAFF

d_call: NA
j_call: TRBJ2-3
clone_size: few
v_call: TRBV10-3
cdr3_nt: TGTGCCATCAGGACTAGGGGAAGCACAGATACGCAGTATTTT
cdr3_aa: CAIRTRGSTDTQYF

d_call: NA
j_call: TRBJ1-4
clone_size: few
v_call: TRBV6-5
cdr3_nt: TGTGCCAGCAGATACCAGAGGGGATCTCAAGAAAAACTGTTTTTT
cdr3_aa: CASRYQRGSQEKLFF

d_call: NA
j_call: TRBJ1-3
clone_size: few
v_call: TRBV6-1
cdr3_nt: TGTGCCAGCGGTCCCGGGACATATGGAAACACCATATATTTT
cdr3_aa: CASGPGTYGNTIYF

d_call: NA
j_call: TRBJ1-5
clone_size: NA
v_call: TRBV20-1
cdr3_nt: TGCAGTGCTAGCGCGGGTCAGCCCCAGCATTTT
cdr3_aa: CSASAGQPQHF

d_call: NA
j_call: TRBJ1-4
clone_size: few
v_call: TRBV6-1
cdr3_nt: TGTGCCAGCAGTGCCAACCCGGGGACTAATGAAAAACTGTTTTTT
cdr3_aa: CASSANPGTNEKLFF

d_call: TRBD2
j_call: TRBJ2-7
clone_size: NA
v_call: TRBV20-1
cdr3_nt: TGCAGTGCTAGAGGAAGGCGGACTAGCGGTTACGAGCAGTACTTC
cdr3_aa: CSARGRRTSGYEQYF

d_call: TRBD1
j_call: TRBJ2-1
clone_size: few
v_call: TRBV12-3/TRBV12-4
cdr3_nt: TGTGCCAGCAGTAAGGACAGGGGTGGTCATGAGCAGTTCTTC
cdr3_aa: CASSKDRGGHEQFF

d_call: NA
j_call: TRBJ2-3
clone_size: few
v_call: TRBV29-1
cdr3_nt: TGCAGCGTTGAAGTCGCAGTGAGCGATACGCAGTATTTT
cdr3_aa: CSVEVAVSDTQYF

d_call: TRBD2
j_call: TRBJ2-7
clone_size: few
v_call: TRBV20-1
cdr3_nt: TGCAGTGCTAAGCCTAGCGGGAGTTACGAGCAGTACTTC
cdr3_aa: CSAKPSGSYEQYF

d_call: NA
j_call: TRBJ2-7
clone_size: NA
v_call: TRBV25-1
cdr3_nt: TGTGCCAGCAGTGACCAGGTAACGGAGCAGTACTTC
cdr3_aa: CASSDQVTEQYF

d_call: NA
j_call: TRBJ1-6
clone_size: many
v_call: TRBV10-3
cdr3_nt: TGTGCCACATCGGGAAGTAATTCACCCCTCCACTTT
cdr3_aa: CATSGSNSPLHF

d_call: NA
j_call: TRBJ2-5
clone_size: few
v_call: TRBV15
cdr3_nt: TGTGCCACCAGCAGAGATTTCGACGAGACCCAGTACTTC
cdr3_aa: CATSRDFDETQYF

d_call: NA
j_call: TRBJ2-1
clone_size: few
v_call: TRBV2
cdr3_nt: TGTGCCAGCAGTGGGGGTTCGAGCTCCTACAATGAGCAGTTCTTC
cdr3_aa: CASSGGSSSYNEQFF

d_call: NA
j_call: TRBJ2-5
clone_size: NA
v_call: TRBV6-1
cdr3_nt: TGTGCCAGCAGTAGGGCCCCGGACGTGTCGGGGACCCAAGAGACCCAGTACTTC
cdr3_aa: CASSRAPDVSGTQETQYF

d_call: NA
j_call: TRBJ2-3
clone_size: NA
v_call: TRBV5-1
cdr3_nt: TGCGCCAGCAGCTTGGATCAGATCACAGATACGCAGTATTTT
cdr3_aa: CASSLDQITDTQYF

d_call: NA
j_call: TRBJ1-1
clone_size: NA
v_call: TRBV18
cdr3_nt: TGTGCCAGCTCACCAAGGATGGACACTGAAGCTTTCTTT
cdr3_aa: CASSPRMDTEAFF

d_call: TRBD2
j_call: TRBJ2-1
clone_size: NA
v_call: TRBV20-1
cdr3_nt: TGCAGTGCTGGGACTAGCGGGGCCCTCTCCTACAATGAGCAGTTCTTC
cdr3_aa: CSAGTSGALSYNEQFF

d_call: NA
j_call: TRBJ1-1
clone_size: few
v_call: TRBV5-1
cdr3_nt: TGCGCCAGCAGCACCCTTGGGGTGAACACTGAAGCTTTCTTT
cdr3_aa: CASSTLGVNTEAFF

d_call: TRBD1
j_call: TRBJ2-3
clone_size: many
v_call: TRBV24-1
cdr3_nt: TGTGCCACTCAAGCCGCGGGACAGGGAAGGGATACGCAGTATTTT
cdr3_aa: CATQAAGQGRDTQYF

d_call: NA
j_call: TRBJ2-7
clone_size: NA
v_call: TRBV6-5
cdr3_nt: TGTGCCAGCAGTTACGAGGGCGGTACCTACGAGCAGTACTTC
cdr3_aa: CASSYEGGTYEQYF

d_call: NA
j_call: TRBJ1-6
clone_size: once
v_call: TRBV25-1
cdr3_nt: TGTGCCAGCAGGGCCAGGGGTGGCTCACCCCTCCACTTT
cdr3_aa: CASRARGGSPLHF

d_call: NA
j_call: TRBJ2-2
clone_size: few
v_call: TRBV12-3/TRBV12-4
cdr3_nt: TGTGCCAGCACCGGCGGGTGGGTTAACACCGGGGAGCTGTTTTTT
cdr3_aa: CASTGGWVNTGELFF

d_call: TRBD2
j_call: TRBJ2-7
clone_size: few
v_call: TRBV20-1
cdr3_nt: TGCAGTGCCCGGACTAGCGGGGATACCTACGAGCAGTACTTC
cdr3_aa: CSARTSGDTYEQYF

d_call: NA
j_call: TRBJ2-1
clone_size: NA
v_call: TRBV20-1
cdr3_nt: TGCAGTGCTAGGGACAGTAGATACAATGAGCAGTTCTTC
cdr3_aa: CSARDSRYNEQFF

d_call: TRBD2
j_call: TRBJ2-5
clone_size: few
v_call: TRBV10-3
cdr3_nt: TGTGCCATCAGTGAGTCTTGGGGAGGGGAGACCCAGTACTTC
cdr3_aa: CAISESWGGETQYF

d_call: NA
j_call: TRBJ1-1
clone_size: few
v_call: TRBV12-3/TRBV12-4
cdr3_nt: TGTGCCAGCAGCCAACCGGGTTCGAACACTGAAGCTTTCTTT
cdr3_aa: CASSQPGSNTEAFF

d_call: NA
j_call: TRBJ1-5
clone_size: few
v_call: TRBV20-1
cdr3_nt: TGCAGTGCTAGAGCTAGAGGGGTGAATCAGCCCCAGCATTTT
cdr3_aa: CSARARGVNQPQHF

d_call: NA
j_call: TRBJ1-3
clone_size: few
v_call: TRBV3-1
cdr3_nt: TGTGCCAGCAGCCAAGGTTCTGGAAACACCATATATTTT
cdr3_aa: CASSQGSGNTIYF

d_call: TRBD1
j_call: TRBJ2-7
clone_size: NA
v_call: TRBV7-3
cdr3_nt: TGTGCCAGCAGCTTATCGGGGACAGGGGGCAAGTACGAGCAGTACTTC
cdr3_aa: CASSLSGTGGKYEQYF

d_call: TRBD1
j_call: TRBJ2-2
clone_size: NA
v_call: TRBV7-9
cdr3_nt: TGTGCCAGCAGCCCCGAGGACAGGGAGAGTGGGCTGTTTTTT
cdr3_aa: CASSPEDRESGLFF

d_call: TRBD1
j_call: TRBJ2-1
clone_size: few
v_call: TRBV5-1
cdr3_nt: TGCGCCAGCAGCCAACGGGACAGACTTCTCTCCTACAATGAGCAGTTCTTC
cdr3_aa: CASSQRDRLLSYNEQFF

d_call: TRBD2
j_call: TRBJ2-3
clone_size: NA
v_call: TRBV5-1
cdr3_nt: TGCGCCAGCAGCTTGGATCCGGGGGGGCACACAGATACGCAGTATTTT
cdr3_aa: CASSLDPGGHTDTQYF

d_call: NA
j_call: TRBJ2-2
clone_size: NA
v_call: TRBV9
cdr3_nt: TGTGCCAGCAGCGTCGACACCCACACCGGGGAGCTGTTTTTT
cdr3_aa: CASSVDTHTGELFF